Listed below are T cell receptor beta chains from one sample, sequenced in a study of T cell responses to AZD1222 COVID-19 vaccine. Sequenced by immunoSEQ multiplex PCR; TCRdb stores in-frame clones only, minus some. This table has roughly 50,000 clones, 80% to 90% appearing once. This specimen was peripheral blood, taken 28 days after the second AZD1222 dose. These receptors originate from an adult who received the AZD1222 COVID-19 vaccine. CDR3s include the opening cysteine and the closing phenylalanine or tryptophan. Each record gives: CDR3 length, V gene, CDR3 protein.

16 | TRBV5-1 | CASSLRQGAAYNEQFF
11 | TRBV24-1 | CATSLRGGYTF
12 | TRBV7-9 | CASSLLVHTQYF
16 | TRBV7-7 | CASSPNPGLARETQYF
16 | TRBV4-3 | CASSQGTVKAPAGYTF
16 | TRBV14 | CASSQGRLADTGEQYF
13 | TRBV18 | CASSTGANTEAFF
15 | TRBV30 | CAWSGGWGNTYEQYF
14 | TRBV28 | CASRVGHFTGELFF
14 | TRBV3-1/TRBV3-2 | CASTPTGGGETQYF